The 20 T cell receptor beta chains listed next were all sequenced from one sample in a study of technical replicates of blood from a handful of donors. The table came from immunoSEQ multiplex PCR; TCRdb's copy has only in-frame clones and leaves some out. The top ten clones hold about 0.23% of a sample with about 84,000 clones, 93% of them seen once. The sequenced sample was T cells isolated from PBMCs. Receptors originate from a human donor in good health.

V and J are TRBV27 and TRBJ1-4; D is unresolved. The CDR3 is 13 residues long. Trimming left V 2 bases short and J 3 bases short, with 4 bases between. Germline CDR1 reads MNHEY; CDR2 reads SMNVEV (reference sequence). CDR3 sequence (DNA): TGTGCCAGCAGTTTACGTCCTAATGAAAAACTGTTTTTT. Amino acid sequence: CASSLRPNEKLFF.

The CDR3, as DNA: TGTGCCAGCAGCTTAGCGGTGGGAGCGGTTTCCTACAATGAGCAGTTCTTC. Translation: CASSLAVGAVSYNEQFF. The chain couples TRBV11-2 to TRBJ2-1, with a weak D call TRBD2 (5 bases). Germline CDR1 is SGHAT and CDR2 is FQNNGV. Trimming left V 1 base short and J 1 base short, with 14 bases between. The CDR3 runs 17 residues.

CDR3 in amino acids: CASSTDPQGNQPQHF. The CDR3 DNA sequence: TGTGCCAGCAGCACCGACCCACAGGGGAATCAGCCCCAGCATTTT. The chain carries TRBV9 and TRBJ1-5, with 7 bases matching TRBD1. Germline CDR1 reads SGDLS; CDR2 reads YYNGEE. V gave up 4 bases and J gave up 4 bases; unmatched junction bases: 8. The CDR3 runs 15 residues.

The chain combines TRBV27 with TRBJ2-5; possibly TRBD1 for D (6 bases). Trimming took 5 bases from V and 5 from J, leaving 12 bases between them. CDR3 length equals 13 residues. Germline values: CDR1 MNHEY, CDR2 SMNVEV (reference sequence). CDR3 protein: CASSRTEAETQYF. CDR3 nucleotides: TGTGCCAGCAGTCGGACAGAAGCGGAGACCCAGTACTTC.

The chain is built from TRBV5-5 and TRBJ2-7; TRBD2 aligns across 8 bases. Germline V gene data show CDR1 as SGHKS and CDR2 as YYEKEE (reference sequence). The V segment lost 4 bases and the J segment 0 bases; nucleotides outside the gene matches: 6. The CDR3 sequence is 15 residues long. CDR3 nucleotide sequence: TGTGCCAGCAGCCCAACTAGCGGAACCTCCTACGAGCAGTACTTC. It is translated as CASSPTSGTSYEQYF.

CDR3 sequence: CASSQEGRGGRTGNTIYF. Here the CDR3 DNA reads TGCGCCAGCAGCCAAGAGGGTCGGGGGGGCCGTACTGGAAACACCATATATTTT. This chain links TRBV4-1 with TRBJ1-3; D may be TRBD1 (6 bases). The CDR3 totals 18 residues. With 0 bases removed from V and 2 bases from J, the gap between germline ends came to 17 bases. Germline-derived CDR1 and CDR2 are MGHRA and YSYEKL.

The chain's CDR3 is CASSLVQGYTEAFF. The DNA of the CDR3 is TGCGCCAGCAGCTTGGTCCAGGGGTACACTGAAGCTTTCTTT. This chain uses TRBV5-1 with TRBJ1-1, with TRBD1 as a possible D gene (6 bases). Germline assignment: CDR1 SGHRS and CDR2 YFSETQ. This CDR3 region has 14 residues. Trimming cost V 0 bases and J 3 bases, with 9 bases left between them. The full variable domain, completed using reference TRBV5-1 and TRBJ1-1, is KAGVTQTPRYLIKTRGQQVTLSCSPISGHRSVSWYQQTPGQGLQFLFEYFSETQRNKGNFPGRFSGRQFSNSRSEMNVSTLELGDSALYLCASSLVQGYTEAFFGQGTRLTVV.

In DNA form, the CDR3 reads TGTGCCAGCAGCTCCCGCGGGAGGGATACGCAGTATTTT. Protein: CASSSRGRDTQYF. The chain is built from TRBV28 and TRBJ2-3; TRBD2 aligns across 8 bases. The CDR3 is 13 amino acids. The germline CDR1 and CDR2 sequences are MDHEN and SYDVKM. V shed 6 bases, J shed 6 bases, and the junction held 5 bases outside the gene matches.

The chain carries TRBV2 and TRBJ2-1; 7 bases are shared with TRBD2. The CDR3 runs 14 residues. After removal of 8 bases from V and 0 bases from J, the junction contained 4 bases not matched to a gene. Germline CDR1 SNHLY, CDR2 FYNNEI. The CDR3 bases are TGTGCCAGCTCTTTAGCGGGCTCCTACAATGAGCAGTTCTTC. This sequence encodes CASSLAGSYNEQFF.

The chain uses TRBV4-1 and TRBJ1-1; D not resolved. This CDR3 is built from 15 residues. Trimming pared 1 base from V and 1 base from J, leaving 10 bases between. The germline V gene encodes CDR1 MGHRA and CDR2 YSYEKL. The CDR3 spells CASSQGFNWNTEAFF. The CDR3 DNA is TGCGCCAGCAGCCAAGGGTTCAACTGGAACACTGAAGCTTTCTTT.

The genes are TRBV5-1 and TRBJ2-5, with TRBD2 matching 7 bases. Germline values: CDR1 SGHRS, CDR2 YFSETQ. The trim removed 4 bases at V and 2 bases at J, leaving 2 bases unmatched. The CDR3 is made up of 13 amino acids. This CDR3 reads CASSRTRQETQYF. The DNA of the CDR3 is TGCGCCAGCAGCCGGACTAGGCAAGAGACCCAGTACTTC.

The chain carries TRBV18 and TRBJ1-1, with unresolved D. CDR1 and CDR2 (germline): KGHSH, LQKENI. V shed 3 bases and J shed 0 bases, with 11 bases lying between them. The CDR3 totals 15 residues. The CDR3 DNA is TGTGCCAGCTCACCTACACAATCGATGAACACTGAAGCTTTCTTT. The encoded protein is CASSPTQSMNTEAFF. Complete variable domain (other parts from reference TRBV18 and TRBJ1-1): NAGVMQNPRHLVRRRGQEARLRCSPMKGHSHVYWYRQLPEEGLKFMVYLQKENIIDESGMPKERFSAEFPKEGPSILRIQQVVRGDSAAYFCASSPTQSMNTEAFFGQGTRLTVV.

V and J are TRBV5-1 and TRBJ1-6; D is perhaps TRBD1 (5 bases). This CDR3 contains 16 residues. Germline V gene sequence: CDR1 SGHRS, CDR2 YFSETQ. V was trimmed by 0 bases and J by 1 base, leaving 8 bases between them. The CDR3 loop reads CASSLVGVSYNSPLHF. For the CDR3, the DNA is TGCGCCAGCAGCTTGGTAGGGGTTTCCTATAATTCACCCCTCCACTTT.

The rearrangement uses TRBV6-4 and TRBJ2-3, with 8 bases that match TRBD1. The CDR3 is 16 amino acids. The J segment lost 3 bases and the V segment lost 0 bases, leaving 5 bases of the junction unmatched. CDR1 MRHNA and CDR2 SNTAGT come from the germline V gene. DNA of the CDR3: TGTGCCAGCAGTGACTCGGGGACAGGAGTAACAGATACGCAGTATTTT. Translated, it gives CASSDSGTGVTDTQYF.

The rearrangement joins TRBV7-7 to TRBJ2-3; D is possibly TRBD1 (5 bases). The CDR3 totals 14 residues. Germline CDR1 and CDR2: SSHAT and FNYEAQ (reference sequence). V was trimmed by 1 base and J by 2 bases, leaving 7 bases between them. The CDR3 sequence is CASSLGQLTDTQYF. CDR3 coding DNA: TGTGCCAGCAGCTTAGGACAGCTCACAGATACGCAGTATTTT.

This rearrangement joins TRBV10-2 to TRBJ2-7; D is ambiguous. V was trimmed by 2 bases and J by 4 bases, leaving 6 bases between them. CDR1 is WSHSY, CDR2 SAAADI, per germline. CDR3 length: 12 residues. Written as DNA, the CDR3 is TGCGCCAGCAGTGAGGTAATTTACGAGCAGTACTTC. Its translation: CASSEVIYEQYF.

J is TRBJ2-2 and V is TRBV4-1; TRBD2 matches 8 bases. The V segment lost 4 bases and the J segment 0 bases; nucleotides outside the gene matches: 7. Per germline, CDR1 MGHRA and CDR2 YSYEKL. The CDR3 contains 17 residues. The CDR3 loop reads CASSRRVAGTNTGELFF. The CDR3 coding sequence is TGCGCCAGCAGCCGAAGGGTAGCGGGGACGAACACCGGGGAGCTGTTTTTT.

V gene TRBV20-1 combines with J gene TRBJ1-1, with D hard to call. V lost 1 base, J lost 7 bases, and 4 bases lay in between. Germline-derived CDR1 and CDR2 are DFQATT and SNEGSKA (reference sequence). The CDR3 totals 10 residues. CDR3 coding DNA: TGCAGTGCTAGAGTCAGTGAAGCTTTCTTT. It translates to CSARVSEAFF.

This clone was detected a few times. The chain combines TRBV5-1 with TRBJ1-2, with 7 bases matching TRBD1. The CDR3 loop spans 15 amino acids. CDR1 SGHRS and CDR2 YFSETQ come from the germline V gene. J lost 4 bases, V lost 0 bases, and 6 bases had no gene match. The CDR3: CASSLATGEGYGYTF. The DNA for the CDR3 is TGCGCCAGCAGCTTGGCCACAGGGGAAGGCTATGGCTACACCTTC.

The CDR3 DNA reads TGTGCCAGTAGTATTGGATTGAGGCAGCGTAATGAAAAACTGTTTTTT. It yields the protein CASSIGLRQRNEKLFF. The V gene is TRBV19, the J gene TRBJ1-4; D remains ambiguous. With 3 bases removed from V and 4 bases from J, the gap between germline ends came to 15 bases. Germline V gene data show CDR1 as LNHDA and CDR2 as SQIVND (reference sequence). The CDR3 sequence is 16 residues long.